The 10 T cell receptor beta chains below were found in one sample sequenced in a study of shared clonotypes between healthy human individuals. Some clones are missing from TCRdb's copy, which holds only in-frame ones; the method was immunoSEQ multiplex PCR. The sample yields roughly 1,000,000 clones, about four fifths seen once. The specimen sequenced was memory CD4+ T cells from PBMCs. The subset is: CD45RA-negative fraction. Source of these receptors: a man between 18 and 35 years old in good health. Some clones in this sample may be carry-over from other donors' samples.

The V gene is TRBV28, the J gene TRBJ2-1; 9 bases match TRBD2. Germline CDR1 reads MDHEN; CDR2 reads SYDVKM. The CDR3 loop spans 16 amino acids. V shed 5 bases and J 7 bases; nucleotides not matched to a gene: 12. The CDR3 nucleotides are TGTGCCAGCAGTGCCCATAGCGGGAGAGGCGGGAATGAGCAGTTCTTC. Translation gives CASSAHSGRGGNEQFF.

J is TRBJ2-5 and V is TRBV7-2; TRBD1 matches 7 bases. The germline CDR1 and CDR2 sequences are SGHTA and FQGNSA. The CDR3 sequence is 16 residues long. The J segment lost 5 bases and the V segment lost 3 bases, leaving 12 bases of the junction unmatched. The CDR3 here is CASSFQGQVMRETQYF. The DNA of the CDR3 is TGTGCCAGCAGCTTCCAAGGACAGGTCATGAGGGAGACCCAGTACTTC.

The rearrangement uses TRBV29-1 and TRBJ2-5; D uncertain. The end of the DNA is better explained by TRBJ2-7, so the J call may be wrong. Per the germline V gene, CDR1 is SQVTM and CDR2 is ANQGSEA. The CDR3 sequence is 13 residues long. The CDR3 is CSVARLLSDEQYF. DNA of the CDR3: TGCAGCGTTGCCCGTCTTTTATCCGACGAGCAGTACTTC.

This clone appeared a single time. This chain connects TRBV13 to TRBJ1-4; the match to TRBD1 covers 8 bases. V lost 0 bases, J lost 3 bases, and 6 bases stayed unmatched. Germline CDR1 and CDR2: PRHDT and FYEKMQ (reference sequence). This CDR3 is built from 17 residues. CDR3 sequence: CASSLGAAQGANEKLFF. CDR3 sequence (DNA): TGTGCCAGCAGCTTAGGAGCCGCACAGGGGGCTAATGAAAAACTGTTTTTT.

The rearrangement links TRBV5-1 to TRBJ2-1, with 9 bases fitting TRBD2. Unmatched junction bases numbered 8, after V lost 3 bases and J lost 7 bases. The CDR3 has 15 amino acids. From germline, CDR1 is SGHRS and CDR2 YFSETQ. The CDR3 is CASSSYSGRGNEQFF. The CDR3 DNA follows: TGCGCCAGCAGCTCCTATAGCGGGAGAGGGAATGAGCAGTTCTTC.

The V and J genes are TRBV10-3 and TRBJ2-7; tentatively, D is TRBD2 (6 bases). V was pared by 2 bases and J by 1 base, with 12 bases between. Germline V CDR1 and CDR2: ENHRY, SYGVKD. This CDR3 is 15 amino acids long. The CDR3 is CAISETRAGSYEQYF. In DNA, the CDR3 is TGTGCCATCAGTGAGACCAGGGCGGGGTCCTACGAGCAGTACTTC.

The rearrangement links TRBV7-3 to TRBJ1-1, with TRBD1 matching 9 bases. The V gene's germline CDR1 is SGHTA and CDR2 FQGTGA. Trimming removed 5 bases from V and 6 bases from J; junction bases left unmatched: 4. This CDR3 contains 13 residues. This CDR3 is CASSPRDRAEAFF. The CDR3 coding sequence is TGTGCCAGCAGCCCCAGGGACAGGGCTGAAGCTTTCTTT.

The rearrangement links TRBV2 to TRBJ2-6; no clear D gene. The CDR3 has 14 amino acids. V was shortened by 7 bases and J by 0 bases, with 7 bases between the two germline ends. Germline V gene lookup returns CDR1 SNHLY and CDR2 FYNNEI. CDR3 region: CASKGSSGANVLTF. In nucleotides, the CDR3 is TGTGCCAGCAAAGGAAGCTCTGGGGCCAACGTCCTGACTTTC.

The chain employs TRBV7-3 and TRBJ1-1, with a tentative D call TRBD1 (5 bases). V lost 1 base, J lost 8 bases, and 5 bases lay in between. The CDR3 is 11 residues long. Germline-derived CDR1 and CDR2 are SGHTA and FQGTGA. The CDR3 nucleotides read TGTGCCAGCAGCTTAAGGACAGAAGCTTTCTTT. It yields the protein CASSLRTEAFF.

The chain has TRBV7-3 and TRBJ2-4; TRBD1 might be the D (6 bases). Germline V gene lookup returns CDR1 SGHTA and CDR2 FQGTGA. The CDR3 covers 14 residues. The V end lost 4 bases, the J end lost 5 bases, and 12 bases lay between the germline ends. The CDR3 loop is CASSSTGQENIQYF. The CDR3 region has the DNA TGTGCCAGCAGCTCTACGGGACAAGAAAACATTCAGTACTTC.